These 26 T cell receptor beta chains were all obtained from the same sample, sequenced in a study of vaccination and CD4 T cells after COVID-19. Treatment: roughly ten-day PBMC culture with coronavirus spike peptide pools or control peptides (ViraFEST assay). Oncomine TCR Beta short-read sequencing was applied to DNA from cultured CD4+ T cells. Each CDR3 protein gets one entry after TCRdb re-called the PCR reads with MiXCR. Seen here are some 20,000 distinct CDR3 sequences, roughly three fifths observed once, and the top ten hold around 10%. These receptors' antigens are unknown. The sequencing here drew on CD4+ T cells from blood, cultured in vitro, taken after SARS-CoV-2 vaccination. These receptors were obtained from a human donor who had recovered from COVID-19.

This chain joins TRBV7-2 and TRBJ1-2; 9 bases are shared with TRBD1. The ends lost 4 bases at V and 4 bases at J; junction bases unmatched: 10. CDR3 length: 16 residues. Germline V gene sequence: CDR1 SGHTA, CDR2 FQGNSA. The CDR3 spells CASSSSGTGRIYGYTF. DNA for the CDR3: TGTGCCAGCAGCTCCTCCGGGACAGGGAGAATCTATGGCTACACCTTC.

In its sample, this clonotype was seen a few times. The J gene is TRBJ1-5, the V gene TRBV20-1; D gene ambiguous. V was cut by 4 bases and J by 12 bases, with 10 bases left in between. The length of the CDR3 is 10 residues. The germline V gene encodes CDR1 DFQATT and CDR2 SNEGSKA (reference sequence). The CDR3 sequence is CSAKLSGQHF. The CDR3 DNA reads TGCAGTGCTAAGCTGTCGGGCCAGCATTTT.

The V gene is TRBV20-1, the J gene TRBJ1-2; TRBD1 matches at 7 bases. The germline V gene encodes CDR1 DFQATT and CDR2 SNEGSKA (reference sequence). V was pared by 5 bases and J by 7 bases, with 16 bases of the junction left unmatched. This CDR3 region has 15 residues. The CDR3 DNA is TGCAGTGCTCGTCTGGGACAGCCGATCCCCAGTGGCTACACCTTC. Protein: CSARLGQPIPSGYTF.

The CDR3 here is CASSQTGSTNEKLFF. The DNA of the CDR3 is TGTGCCAGCAGTCAGACCGGGTCAACTAATGAAAAACTGTTTTTT. The chain carries TRBV6-1 and TRBJ1-4, with D hard to call. This CDR3 has 15 amino acids. Trimming left V 5 bases short and J 0 bases short, with 10 bases between. From germline, CDR1 is MNHNS and CDR2 SASEGT.

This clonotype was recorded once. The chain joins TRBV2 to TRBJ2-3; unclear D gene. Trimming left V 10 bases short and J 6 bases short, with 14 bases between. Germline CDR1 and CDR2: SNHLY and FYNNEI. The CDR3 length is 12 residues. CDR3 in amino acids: CATSPLIDTQYF. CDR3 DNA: TGTGCCACCTCTCCATTAATCGATACGCAGTATTTT.

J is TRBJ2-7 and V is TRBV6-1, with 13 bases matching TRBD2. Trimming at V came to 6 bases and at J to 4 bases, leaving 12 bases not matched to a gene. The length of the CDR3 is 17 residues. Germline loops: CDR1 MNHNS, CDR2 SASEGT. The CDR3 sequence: CASSTLRTSGSLYEQYF. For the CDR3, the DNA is TGTGCCAGCAGCACGCTTCGGACTAGCGGGAGCTTATACGAGCAGTACTTC.

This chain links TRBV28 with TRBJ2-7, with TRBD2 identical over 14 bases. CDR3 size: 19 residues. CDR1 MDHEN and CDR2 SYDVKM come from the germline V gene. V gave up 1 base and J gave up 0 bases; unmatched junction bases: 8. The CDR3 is CASSLSYGTSGSPSYEQYF. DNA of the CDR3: TGTGCCAGCAGTTTATCCTACGGGACTAGCGGGAGCCCCTCCTACGAGCAGTACTTC.

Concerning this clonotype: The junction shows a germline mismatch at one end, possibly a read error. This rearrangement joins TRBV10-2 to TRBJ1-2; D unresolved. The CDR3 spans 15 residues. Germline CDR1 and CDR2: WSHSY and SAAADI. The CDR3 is CPSSEGPTANYGYTF. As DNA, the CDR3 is TGCCCCAGCAGTGAAGGGCCCACAGCTAACTATGGCTACACCTTC.

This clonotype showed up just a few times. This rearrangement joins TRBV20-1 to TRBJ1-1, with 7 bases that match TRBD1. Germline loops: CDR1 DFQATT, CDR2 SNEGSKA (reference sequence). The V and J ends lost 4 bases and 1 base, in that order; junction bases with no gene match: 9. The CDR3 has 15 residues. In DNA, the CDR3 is TGCAGTGCTACACGCGATACAGGGGAGAACACTGAAGCTTTCTTT. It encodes CSATRDTGENTEAFF.

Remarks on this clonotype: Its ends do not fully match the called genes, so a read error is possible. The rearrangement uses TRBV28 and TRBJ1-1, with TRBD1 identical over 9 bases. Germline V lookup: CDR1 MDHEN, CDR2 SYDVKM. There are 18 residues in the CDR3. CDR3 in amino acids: CVSTTPPGQGLMNTEAFF. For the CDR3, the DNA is TGTGTCAGCACCACGCCACCGGGACAGGGCCTTATGAACACTGAAGCTTTCTTT.

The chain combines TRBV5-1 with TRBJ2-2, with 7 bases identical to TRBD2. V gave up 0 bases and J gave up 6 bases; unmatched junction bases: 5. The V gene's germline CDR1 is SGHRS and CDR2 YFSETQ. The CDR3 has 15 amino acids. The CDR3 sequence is CASSLAGLSAGELFF. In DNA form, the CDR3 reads TGCGCCAGCAGCTTGGCGGGACTAAGCGCCGGGGAGCTGTTTTTT.

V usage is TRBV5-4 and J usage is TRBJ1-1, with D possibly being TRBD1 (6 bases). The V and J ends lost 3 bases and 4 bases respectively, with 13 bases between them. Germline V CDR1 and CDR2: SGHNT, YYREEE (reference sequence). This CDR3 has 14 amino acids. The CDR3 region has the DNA TGTGCCAGCAGCTCGATTGAACAGGGCACTGAAGCTTTCTTT. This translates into CASSSIEQGTEAFF. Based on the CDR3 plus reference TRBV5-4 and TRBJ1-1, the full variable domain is ETGVTQSPTHLIKTRGQQVTLRCSSQSGHNTVSWYQQALGQGPQFIFQYYREEENGRGNFPPRFSGLQFPNYSSELNVNALELDDSALYLCASSSIEQGTEAFFGQGTRLTVV.

CDR3 DNA: TGTGCCACCAGCAGAGAAGGGACAAACTATGGCTACACCTTC. Translating it yields CATSREGTNYGYTF. The chain recombines TRBV15 with TRBJ1-2; possible D gene TRBD1, 6 bases. Germline V lookup: CDR1 LNHNV, CDR2 YYDKDF (reference sequence). V was cut by 0 bases and J by 2 bases, with 7 bases left in between. The CDR3 length is 14 residues.

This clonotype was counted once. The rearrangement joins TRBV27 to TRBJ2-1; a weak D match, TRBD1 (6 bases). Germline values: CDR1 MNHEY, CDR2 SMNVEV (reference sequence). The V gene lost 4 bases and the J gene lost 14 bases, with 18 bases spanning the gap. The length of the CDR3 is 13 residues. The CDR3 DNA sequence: TGTGCCAGCAGTTCCCTCCCCCAGGGGATAGAGTTCTTC. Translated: CASSSLPQGIEFF.

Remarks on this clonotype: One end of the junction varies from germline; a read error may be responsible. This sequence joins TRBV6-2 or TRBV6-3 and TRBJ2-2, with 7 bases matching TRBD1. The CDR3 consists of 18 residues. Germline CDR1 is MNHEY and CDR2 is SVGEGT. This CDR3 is CASSPNRGGLRDTGEPFF. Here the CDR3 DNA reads TGTGCCAGCAGCCCTAACAGGGGCGGTTTGCGAGACACCGGGGAGCCGTTTTTT.

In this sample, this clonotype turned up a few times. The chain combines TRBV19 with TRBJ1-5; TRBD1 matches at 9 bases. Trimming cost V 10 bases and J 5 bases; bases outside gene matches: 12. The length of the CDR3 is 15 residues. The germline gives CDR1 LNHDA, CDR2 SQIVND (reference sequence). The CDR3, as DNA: TGTGCCACTAACGGTAGACAGGGGGTGGATCAGCCCCAGCATTTT. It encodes CATNGRQGVDQPQHF.

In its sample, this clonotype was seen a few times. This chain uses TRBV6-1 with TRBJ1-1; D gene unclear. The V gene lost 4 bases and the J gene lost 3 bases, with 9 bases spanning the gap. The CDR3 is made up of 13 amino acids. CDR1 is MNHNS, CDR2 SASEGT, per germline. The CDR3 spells CASSVAGDTEAFF. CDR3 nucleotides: TGTGCCAGCAGTGTAGCCGGGGACACTGAAGCTTTCTTT.

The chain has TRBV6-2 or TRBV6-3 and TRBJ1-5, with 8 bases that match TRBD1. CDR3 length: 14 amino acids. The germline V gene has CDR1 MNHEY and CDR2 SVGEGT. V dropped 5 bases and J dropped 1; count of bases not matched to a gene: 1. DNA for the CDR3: TGTGCCAGCAGTCGGACAGGGAGCAATCAGCCCCAGCATTTT. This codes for CASSRTGSNQPQHF.

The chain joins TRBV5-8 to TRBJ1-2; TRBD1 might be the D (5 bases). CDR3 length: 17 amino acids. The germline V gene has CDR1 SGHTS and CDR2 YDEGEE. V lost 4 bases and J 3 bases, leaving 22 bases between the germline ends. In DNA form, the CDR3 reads TGTGCCAGCAGCCACCATCTCGGAGGGACGGTCGACTATGGCTACACCTTC. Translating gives CASSHHLGGTVDYGYTF.

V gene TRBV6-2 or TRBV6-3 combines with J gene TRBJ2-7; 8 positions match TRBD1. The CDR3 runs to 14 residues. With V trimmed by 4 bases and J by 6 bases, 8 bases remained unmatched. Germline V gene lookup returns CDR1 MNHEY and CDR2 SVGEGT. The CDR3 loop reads CASSSWDRNSEQYF. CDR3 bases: TGTGCCAGCAGTTCCTGGGACAGGAATTCCGAGCAGTACTTC.

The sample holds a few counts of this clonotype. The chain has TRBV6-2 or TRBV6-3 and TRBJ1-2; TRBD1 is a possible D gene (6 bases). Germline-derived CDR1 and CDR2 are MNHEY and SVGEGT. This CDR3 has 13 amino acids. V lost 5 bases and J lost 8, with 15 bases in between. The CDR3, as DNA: TGTGCCAGCAGTAGGGCGGGGGCAACGGGCTACACCTTC. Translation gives CASSRAGATGYTF.

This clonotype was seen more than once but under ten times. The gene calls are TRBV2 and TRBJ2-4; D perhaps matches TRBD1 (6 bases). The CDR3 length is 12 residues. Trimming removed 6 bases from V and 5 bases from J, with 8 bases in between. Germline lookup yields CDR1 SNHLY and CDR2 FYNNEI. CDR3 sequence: CASRRTENIQYF. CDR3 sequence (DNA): TGTGCCAGCAGGAGGACAGAAAACATTCAGTACTTC.

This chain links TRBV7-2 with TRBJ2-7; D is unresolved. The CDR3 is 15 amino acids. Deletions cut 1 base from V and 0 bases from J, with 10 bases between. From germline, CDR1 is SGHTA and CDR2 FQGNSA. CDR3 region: CASSLGAVVSYEQYF. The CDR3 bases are TGTGCCAGCAGCTTAGGGGCCGTAGTCTCCTACGAGCAGTACTTC.

CDR3 amino acids: CAWSVQGYYGYTF. CDR3 sequence (DNA): TGTGCCTGGAGTGTACAGGGTTACTATGGCTACACCTTC. V gene TRBV30 combines with J gene TRBJ1-2; D may be TRBD1 (6 bases). Germline CDR1 reads GTSNPN; CDR2 reads SVGIG (reference sequence). Trimming stripped 0 bases from V and 3 bases from J, with 8 bases between. CDR3 size: 13 residues.

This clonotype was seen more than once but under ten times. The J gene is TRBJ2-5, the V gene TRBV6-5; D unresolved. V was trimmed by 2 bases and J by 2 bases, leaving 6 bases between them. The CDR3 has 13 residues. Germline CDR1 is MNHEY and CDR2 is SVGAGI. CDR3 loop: CASSYGPQETQYF. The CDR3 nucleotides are TGTGCCAGCAGTTACGGGCCTCAAGAGACCCAGTACTTC.

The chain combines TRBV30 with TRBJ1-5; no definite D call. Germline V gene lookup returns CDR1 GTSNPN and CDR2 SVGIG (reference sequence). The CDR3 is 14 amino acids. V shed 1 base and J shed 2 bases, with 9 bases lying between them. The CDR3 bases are TGTGCCTGGAGTGCCGGGCAGGGCAATCAGCCCCAGCATTTT. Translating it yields CAWSAGQGNQPQHF.